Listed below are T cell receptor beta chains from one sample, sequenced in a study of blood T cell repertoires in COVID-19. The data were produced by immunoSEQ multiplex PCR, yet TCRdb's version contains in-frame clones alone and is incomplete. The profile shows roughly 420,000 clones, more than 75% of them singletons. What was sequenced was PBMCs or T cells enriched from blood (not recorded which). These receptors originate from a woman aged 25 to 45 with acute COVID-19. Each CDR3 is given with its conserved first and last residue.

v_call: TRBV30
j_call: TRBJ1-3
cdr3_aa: CAWTRQTGNTIYF

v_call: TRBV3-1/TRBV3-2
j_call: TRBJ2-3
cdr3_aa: CASSRAMDRDGTDTQYF

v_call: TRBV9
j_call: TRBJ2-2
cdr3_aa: CASSDPTNTNTGELFF

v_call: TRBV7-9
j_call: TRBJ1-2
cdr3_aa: CASSLERFQNYTF

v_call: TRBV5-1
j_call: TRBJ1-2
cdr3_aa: CASRPNMGQLYGYTF

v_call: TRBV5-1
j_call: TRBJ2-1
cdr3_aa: CASRPRGLGNEQFF

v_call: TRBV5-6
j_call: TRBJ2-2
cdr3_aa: CASSFNAHGGTGELFF

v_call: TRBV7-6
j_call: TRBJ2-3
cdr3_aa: CASSPNAGGQTDTQYF

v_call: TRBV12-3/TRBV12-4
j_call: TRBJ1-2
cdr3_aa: CASSFVRQGEVTF

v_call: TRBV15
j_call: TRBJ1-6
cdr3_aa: CATSPSSSYNSPLHF

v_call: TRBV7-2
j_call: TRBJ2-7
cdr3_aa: CASSLAPLILPRYEQYF

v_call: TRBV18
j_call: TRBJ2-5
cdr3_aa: CASSPGLEETQYF

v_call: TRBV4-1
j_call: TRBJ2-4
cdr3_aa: CASSQSTLAKNIQYF

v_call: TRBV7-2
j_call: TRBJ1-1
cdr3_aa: CASSFLGLNTEAFF

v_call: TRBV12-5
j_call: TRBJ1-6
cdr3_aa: CASGFGDRNSPLHF

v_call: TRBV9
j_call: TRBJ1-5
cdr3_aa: CASSGGTGANQPQHF

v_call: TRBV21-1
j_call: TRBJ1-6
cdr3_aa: CASSKEGQGNSPLHF

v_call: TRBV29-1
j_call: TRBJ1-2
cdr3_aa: CSVSAGQPNYGYTF

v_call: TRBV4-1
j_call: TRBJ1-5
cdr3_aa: CASSLTGSGQPQHF

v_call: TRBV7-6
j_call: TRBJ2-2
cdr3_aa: CASSLATVNTGELFF

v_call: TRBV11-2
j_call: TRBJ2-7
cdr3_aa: CASSLDPGLVEQYF

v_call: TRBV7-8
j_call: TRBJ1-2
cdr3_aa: CASSKAPGPNYGYTF

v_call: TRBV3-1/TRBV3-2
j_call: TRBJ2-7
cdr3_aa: CASSQAPWTGSYEQYF

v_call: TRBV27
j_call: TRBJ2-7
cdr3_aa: CASKLAGDPYEQYF

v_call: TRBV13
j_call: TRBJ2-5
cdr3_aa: CASSLGSQETQYF

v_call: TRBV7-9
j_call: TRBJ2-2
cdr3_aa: CASPLWGGTGELFF

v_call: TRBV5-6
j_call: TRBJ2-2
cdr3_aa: CASSLWRGGGRLFF

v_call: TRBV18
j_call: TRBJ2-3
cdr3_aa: CASSPSGEEDTQYF

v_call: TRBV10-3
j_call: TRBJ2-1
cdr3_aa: CAISPRGYNEQFF

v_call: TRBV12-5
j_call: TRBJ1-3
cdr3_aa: CASGLKQGEGNTIYF

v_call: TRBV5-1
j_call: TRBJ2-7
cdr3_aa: CASSFSQGTLRYEQYF

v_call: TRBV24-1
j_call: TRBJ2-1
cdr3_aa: CATSDSTSGEDEQFF

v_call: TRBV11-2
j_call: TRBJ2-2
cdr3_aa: CASSLEGAFTGELFF

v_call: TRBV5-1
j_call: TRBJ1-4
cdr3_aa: CASSLNGQGSNEKLFF

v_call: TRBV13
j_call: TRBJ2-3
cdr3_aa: CASSPPSQGTDTQYF

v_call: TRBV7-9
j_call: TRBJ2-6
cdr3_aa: CASSLARAGGWSGANVLTF

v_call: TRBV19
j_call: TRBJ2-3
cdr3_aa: CASSIGVAVSTDTQYF

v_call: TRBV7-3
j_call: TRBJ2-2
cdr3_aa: CASSLGSGPNTGELFF

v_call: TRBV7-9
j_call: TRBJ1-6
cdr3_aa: CASSSPGASPLHF

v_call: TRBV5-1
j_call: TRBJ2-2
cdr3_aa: CASSRRTSGVYTGELFF

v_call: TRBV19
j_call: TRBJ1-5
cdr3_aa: CASSPRALSGNQPQHF

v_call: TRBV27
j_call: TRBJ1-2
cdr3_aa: CASSRLGDGYTF

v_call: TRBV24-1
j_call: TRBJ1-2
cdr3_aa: CATSDSTGGNYGYTF

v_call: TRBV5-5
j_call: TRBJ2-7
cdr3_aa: CASTSLGETYEQYF

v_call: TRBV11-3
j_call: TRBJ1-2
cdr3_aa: CASSLDSSNYGYTF

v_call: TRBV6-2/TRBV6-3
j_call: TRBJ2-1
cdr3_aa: CASSPSDRGSYNEQFF

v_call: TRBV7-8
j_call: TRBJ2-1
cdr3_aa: CASSSIERLAGYNEQFF

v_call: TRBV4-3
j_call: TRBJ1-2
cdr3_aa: CASSQEVAGGYGYTF

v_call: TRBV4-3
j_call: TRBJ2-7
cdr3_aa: CASSQDSGTAPHEQYF

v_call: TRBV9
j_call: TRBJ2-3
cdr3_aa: CASSAGGAWGTDTQYF

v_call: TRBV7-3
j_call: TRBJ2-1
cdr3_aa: CASSLTLRNEQFF

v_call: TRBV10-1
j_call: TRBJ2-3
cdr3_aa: CASSDGVSRGGRGGDTQYF

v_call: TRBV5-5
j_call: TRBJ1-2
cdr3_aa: CASSLLGPNYGYTF

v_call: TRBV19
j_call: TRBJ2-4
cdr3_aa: CASSAGTRAKNIQYF